This paragraph covers one T cell receptor (beta chain) sequence. Original methodology: Reference gene primer amplification in the assay estimated nucleated cell counts. Assay: immunoSEQ multiplex PCR; the TCRdb copy retains only in-frame clones and omits some. That table furnishes V, J and clone size, whereas the DNA furnished D and trimming. The sample holds roughly 160,000 clones, over 70% seen once. The ends were cut back, 5 bases at V and 4 bases at J, with 7 bases in the middle. The CDR3 consists of 11 residues. CDR1 is SQVTM, CDR2 ANQGSEA, per germline. Participant-reported clinical history was the basis for cohort assignment. Cohort 3 donors counted as recovered after two negative PCRs, clearance, or resolved symptoms. The data originate from a study of blood T cell repertoires in COVID-19. For the study at large: Acute-phase and convalescent COVID-19 samples originated in the United States, Italy and Spain.

This TCR was sampled from a man aged 50 or older who had recovered from COVID-19. Material: PBMCs or T cells enriched from blood (not recorded which). The V and J genes are TRBV29-1 and TRBJ2-3; D is uncertain. The CDR3 sequence: CSVPFPDTQYF. For the CDR3, the DNA is TGCAGCGTTCCGTTTCCAGATACGCAGTATTTT.